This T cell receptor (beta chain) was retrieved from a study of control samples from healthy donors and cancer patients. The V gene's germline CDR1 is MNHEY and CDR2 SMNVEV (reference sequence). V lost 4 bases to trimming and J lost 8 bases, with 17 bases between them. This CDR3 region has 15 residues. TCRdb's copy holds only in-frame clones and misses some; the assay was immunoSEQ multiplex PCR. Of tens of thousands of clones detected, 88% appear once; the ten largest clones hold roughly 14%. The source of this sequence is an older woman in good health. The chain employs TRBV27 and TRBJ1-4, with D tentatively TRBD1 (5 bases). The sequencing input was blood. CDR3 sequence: CASSSGVGQGEKLFF. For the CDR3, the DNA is TGTGCCAGCAGTTCGGGAGTAGGACAAGGGGAAAAACTGTTTTTT. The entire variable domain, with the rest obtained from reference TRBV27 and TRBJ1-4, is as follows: EAQVTQNPRYLITVTGKKLTVTCSQNMNHEYMSWYRQDPGLGLRQIYYSMNVEVTDKGDVPEGYKVSRKEKRNFPLILESPSPNQTSLYFCASSSGVGQGEKLFFGSGTQLSVL.